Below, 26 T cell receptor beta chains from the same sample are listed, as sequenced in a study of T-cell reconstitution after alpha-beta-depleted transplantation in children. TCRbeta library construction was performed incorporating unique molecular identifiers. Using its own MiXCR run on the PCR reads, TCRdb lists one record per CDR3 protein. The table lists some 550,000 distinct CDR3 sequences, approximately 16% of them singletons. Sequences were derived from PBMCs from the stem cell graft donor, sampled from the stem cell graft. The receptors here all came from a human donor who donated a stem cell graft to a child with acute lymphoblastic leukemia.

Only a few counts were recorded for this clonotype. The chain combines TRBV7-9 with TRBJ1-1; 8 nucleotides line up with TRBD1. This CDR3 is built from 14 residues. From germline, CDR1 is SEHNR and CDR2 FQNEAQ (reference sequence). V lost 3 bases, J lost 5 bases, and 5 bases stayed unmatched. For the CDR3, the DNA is TGTGCCAGCAGCTTCAGGGGGCGCGGGACTGAAGCTTTCTTT. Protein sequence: CASSFRGRGTEAFF.

CDR3 amino acids: CASMKDRDPGYTF. The DNA for the CDR3 is TGCGCCAGCATGAAGGACAGGGATCCAGGCTACACCTTC. The chain couples TRBV10-1 to TRBJ1-2, with 8 bases fitting TRBD1. Unmatched junction bases numbered 9, after V lost 7 bases and J lost 8 bases. This CDR3 has 13 amino acids. Germline CDR1 WNHNN, CDR2 SYGVQD (reference sequence).

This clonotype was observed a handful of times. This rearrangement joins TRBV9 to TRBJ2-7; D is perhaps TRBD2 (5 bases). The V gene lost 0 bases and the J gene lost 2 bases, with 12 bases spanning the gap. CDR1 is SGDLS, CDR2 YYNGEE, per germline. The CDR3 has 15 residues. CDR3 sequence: CASSVGGSEAYEQYF. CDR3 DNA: TGTGCCAGCAGCGTAGGAGGTAGCGAGGCCTACGAGCAGTACTTC. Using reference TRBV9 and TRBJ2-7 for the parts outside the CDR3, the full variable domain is DSGVTQTPKHLITATGQRVTLRCSPRSGDLSVYWYQQSLDQGLQFLIQYYNGEERAKGNILERFSAQQFPDLHSELNLSSLELGDSALYFCASSVGGSEAYEQYFGPGTRLTVT.

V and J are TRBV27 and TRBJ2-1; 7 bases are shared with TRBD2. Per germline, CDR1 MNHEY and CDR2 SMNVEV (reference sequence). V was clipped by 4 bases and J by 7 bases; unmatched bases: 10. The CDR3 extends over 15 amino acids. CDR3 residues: CASSYEAGLKNEQFF. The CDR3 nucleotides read TGTGCCAGCAGTTACGAAGCGGGACTCAAAAATGAGCAGTTCTTC.

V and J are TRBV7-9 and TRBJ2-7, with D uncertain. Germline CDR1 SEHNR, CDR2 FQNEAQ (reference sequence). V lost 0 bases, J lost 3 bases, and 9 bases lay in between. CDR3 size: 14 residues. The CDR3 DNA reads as TGTGCCAGCAGCTTAGCGCTGACATACTACGAGCAGTACTTC. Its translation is CASSLALTYYEQYF. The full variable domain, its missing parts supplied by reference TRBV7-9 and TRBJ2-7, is DTGVSQNPRHKITKRGQNVTFRCDPISEHNRLYWYRQTLGQGPEFLTYFQNEAQLEKSRLLSDRFSAERPKGSFSTLEIQRTEQGDSAMYLCASSLALTYYEQYFGPGTRLTVT.

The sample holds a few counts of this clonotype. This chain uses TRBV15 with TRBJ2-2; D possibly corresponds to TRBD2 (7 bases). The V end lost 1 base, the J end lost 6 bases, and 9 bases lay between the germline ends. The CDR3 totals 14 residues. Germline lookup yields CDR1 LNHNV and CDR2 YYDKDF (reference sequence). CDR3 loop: CATSRGGGAGELFF. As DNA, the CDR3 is TGTGCCACCAGCAGAGGAGGGGGGGCCGGGGAGCTGTTTTTT. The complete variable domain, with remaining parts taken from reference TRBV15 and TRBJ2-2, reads DAMVIQNPRYQVTQFGKPVTLSCSQTLNHNVMYWYQQKSSQAPKLLFHYYDKDFNNEADTPDNFQSRRPNTSFCFLDIRSPGLGDTAMYLCATSRGGGAGELFFGEGSRLTVL.

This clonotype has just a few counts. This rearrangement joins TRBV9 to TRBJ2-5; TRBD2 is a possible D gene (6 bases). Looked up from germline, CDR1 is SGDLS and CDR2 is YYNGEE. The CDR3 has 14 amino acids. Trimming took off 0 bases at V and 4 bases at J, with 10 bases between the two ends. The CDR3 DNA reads TGTGCCAGCAGCGTAGAACGGGGAGGAGAGACCCAGTACTTC. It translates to CASSVERGGETQYF. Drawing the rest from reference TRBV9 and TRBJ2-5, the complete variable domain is DSGVTQTPKHLITATGQRVTLRCSPRSGDLSVYWYQQSLDQGLQFLIQYYNGEERAKGNILERFSAQQFPDLHSELNLSSLELGDSALYFCASSVERGGETQYFGPGTRLLVL.

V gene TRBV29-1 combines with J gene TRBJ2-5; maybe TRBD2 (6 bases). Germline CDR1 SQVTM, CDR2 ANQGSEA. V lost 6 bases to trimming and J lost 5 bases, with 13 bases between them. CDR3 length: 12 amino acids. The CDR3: CSVAGSWETQYF. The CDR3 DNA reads TGCAGCGTGGCGGGGTCCTGGGAGACCCAGTACTTC. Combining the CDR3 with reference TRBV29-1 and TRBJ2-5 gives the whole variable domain SAVISQKPSRDICQRGTSLTIQCQVDSQVTMMFWYRQQPGQSLTLIATANQGSEATYESGFVIDKFPISRPNLTFSTLTVSNMSPEDSSIYLCSVAGSWETQYFGPGTRLLVL.

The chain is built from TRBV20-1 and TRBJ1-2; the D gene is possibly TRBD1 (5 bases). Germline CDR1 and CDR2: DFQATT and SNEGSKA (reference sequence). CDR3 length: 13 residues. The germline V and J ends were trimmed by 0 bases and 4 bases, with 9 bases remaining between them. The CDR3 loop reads CSAREMGPYGYTF. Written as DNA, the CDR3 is TGCAGTGCTAGAGAGATGGGGCCCTATGGCTACACCTTC.

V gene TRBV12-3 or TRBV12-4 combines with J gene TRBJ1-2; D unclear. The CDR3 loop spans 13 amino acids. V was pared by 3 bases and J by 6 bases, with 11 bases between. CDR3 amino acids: CASSFQPEDGYTF. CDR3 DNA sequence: TGTGCCAGCAGTTTCCAGCCCGAGGATGGCTACACCTTC.

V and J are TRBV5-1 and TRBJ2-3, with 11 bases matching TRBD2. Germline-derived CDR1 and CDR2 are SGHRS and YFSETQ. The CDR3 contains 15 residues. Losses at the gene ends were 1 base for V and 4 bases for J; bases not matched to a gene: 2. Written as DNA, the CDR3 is TGCGCCAGCAGCTTGACTAGCGGGAGTGCAGATACGCAGTATTTT. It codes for CASSLTSGSADTQYF. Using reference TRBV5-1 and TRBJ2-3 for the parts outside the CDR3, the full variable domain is KAGVTQTPRYLIKTRGQQVTLSCSPISGHRSVSWYQQTPGQGLQFLFEYFSETQRNKGNFPGRFSGRQFSNSRSEMNVSTLELGDSALYLCASSLTSGSADTQYFGPGTRLTVL.

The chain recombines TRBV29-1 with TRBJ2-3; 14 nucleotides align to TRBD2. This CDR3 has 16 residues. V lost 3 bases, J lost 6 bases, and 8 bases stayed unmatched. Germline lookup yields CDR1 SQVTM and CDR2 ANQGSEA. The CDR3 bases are TGCAGCGTTGATGGACTAGCGGGAGGAAAATGGGATACGCAGTATTTT. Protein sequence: CSVDGLAGGKWDTQYF.

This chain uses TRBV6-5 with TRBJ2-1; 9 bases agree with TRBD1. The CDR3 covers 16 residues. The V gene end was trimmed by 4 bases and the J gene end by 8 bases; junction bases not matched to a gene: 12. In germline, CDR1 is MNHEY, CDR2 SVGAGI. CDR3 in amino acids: CASSSSPGQGVDEQFF. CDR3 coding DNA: TGTGCCAGCAGTTCCTCTCCGGGACAGGGTGTCGATGAGCAGTTCTTC.

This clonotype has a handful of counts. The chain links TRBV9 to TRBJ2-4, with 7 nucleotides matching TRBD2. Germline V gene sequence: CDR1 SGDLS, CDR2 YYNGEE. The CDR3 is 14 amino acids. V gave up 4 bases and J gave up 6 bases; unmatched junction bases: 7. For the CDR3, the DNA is TGTGCCAGCAGCCCAGCGGGGATATCAAACATTCAGTACTTC. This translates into CASSPAGISNIQYF.

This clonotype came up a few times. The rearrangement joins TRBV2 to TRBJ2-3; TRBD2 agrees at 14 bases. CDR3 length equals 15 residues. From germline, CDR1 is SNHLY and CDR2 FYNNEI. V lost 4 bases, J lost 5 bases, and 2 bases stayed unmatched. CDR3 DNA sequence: TGTGCCAGCAGTGGGACTAGCGGGAGGCGAGATACGCAGTATTTT. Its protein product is CASSGTSGRRDTQYF.

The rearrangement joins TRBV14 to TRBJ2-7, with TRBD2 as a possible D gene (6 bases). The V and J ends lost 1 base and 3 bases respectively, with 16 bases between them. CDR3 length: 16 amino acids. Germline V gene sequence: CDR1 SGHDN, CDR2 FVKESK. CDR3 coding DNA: TGTGCCAGCAGCCAAGGTCCAAGTGGACTACTCTACGAGCAGTACTTC. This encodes CASSQGPSGLLYEQYF. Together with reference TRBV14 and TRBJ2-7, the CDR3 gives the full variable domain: EAGVTQFPSHSVIEKGQTVTLRCDPISGHDNLYWYRRVMGKEIKFLLHFVKESKQDESGMPNNRFLAERTGGTYSTLKVQPAELEDSGVYFCASSQGPSGLLYEQYFGPGTRLTVT.

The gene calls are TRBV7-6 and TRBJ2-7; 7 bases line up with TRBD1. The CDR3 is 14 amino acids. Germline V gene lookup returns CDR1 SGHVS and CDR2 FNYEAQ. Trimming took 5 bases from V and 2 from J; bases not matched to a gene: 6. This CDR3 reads CASSPRGRPYEQYF. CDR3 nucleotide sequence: TGTGCCAGCAGCCCTAGGGGGCGGCCCTACGAGCAGTACTTC.

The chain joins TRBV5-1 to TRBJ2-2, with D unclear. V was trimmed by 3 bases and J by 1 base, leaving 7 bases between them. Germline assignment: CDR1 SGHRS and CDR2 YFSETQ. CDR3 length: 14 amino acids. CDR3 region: CASSWGRNTGELFF. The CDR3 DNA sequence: TGCGCCAGCAGCTGGGGTCGGAACACCGGGGAGCTGTTTTTT.

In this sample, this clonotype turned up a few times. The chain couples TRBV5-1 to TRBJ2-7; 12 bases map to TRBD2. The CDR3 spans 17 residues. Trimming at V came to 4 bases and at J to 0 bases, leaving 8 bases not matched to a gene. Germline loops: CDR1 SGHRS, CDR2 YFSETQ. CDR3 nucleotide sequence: TGCGCCAGCAGCCCAGGAGGACTAGCGGGAAACTCCTACGAGCAGTACTTC. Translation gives CASSPGGLAGNSYEQYF.

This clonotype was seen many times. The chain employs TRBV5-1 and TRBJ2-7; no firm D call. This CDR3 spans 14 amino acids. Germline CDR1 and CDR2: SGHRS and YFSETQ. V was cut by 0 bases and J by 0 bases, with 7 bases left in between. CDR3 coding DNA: TGCGCCAGCAGCTTGGCCGCAGGCTCCTACGAGCAGTACTTC. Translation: CASSLAAGSYEQYF.

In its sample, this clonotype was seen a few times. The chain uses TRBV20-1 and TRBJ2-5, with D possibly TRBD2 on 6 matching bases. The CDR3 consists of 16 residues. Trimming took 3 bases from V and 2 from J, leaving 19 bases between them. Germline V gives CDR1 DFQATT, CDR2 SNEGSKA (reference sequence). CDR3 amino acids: CSARGYDGSVQETQYF. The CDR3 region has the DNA TGCAGTGCTAGGGGCTATGACGGGAGTGTTCAAGAGACCCAGTACTTC.

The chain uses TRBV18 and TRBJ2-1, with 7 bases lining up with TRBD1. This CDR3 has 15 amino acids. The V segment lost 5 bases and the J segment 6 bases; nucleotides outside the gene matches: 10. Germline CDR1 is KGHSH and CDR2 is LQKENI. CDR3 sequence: CASSVTGVYGNEQFF. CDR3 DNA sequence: TGTGCCAGCTCAGTTACAGGGGTTTACGGCAATGAGCAGTTCTTC.

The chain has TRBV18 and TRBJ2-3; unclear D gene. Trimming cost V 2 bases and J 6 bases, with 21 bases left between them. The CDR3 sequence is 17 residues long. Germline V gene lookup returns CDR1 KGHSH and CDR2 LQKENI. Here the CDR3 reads CASSPGPYDPSWDTQYF. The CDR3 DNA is TGTGCCAGCTCACCAGGGCCGTATGATCCGTCCTGGGATACGCAGTATTTT.

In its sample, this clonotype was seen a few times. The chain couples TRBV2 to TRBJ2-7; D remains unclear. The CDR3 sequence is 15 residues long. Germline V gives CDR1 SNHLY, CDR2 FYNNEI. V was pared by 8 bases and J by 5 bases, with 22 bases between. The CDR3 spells CASSPRANLLHEQYF. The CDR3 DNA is TGTGCCAGCTCCCCCCGTGCGAACCTGCTCCACGAGCAGTACTTC. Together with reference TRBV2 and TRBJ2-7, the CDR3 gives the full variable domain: EPEVTQTPSHQVTQMGQEVILRCVPISNHLYFYWYRQILGQKVEFLVSFYNNEISEKSEIFDDQFSVERPDGSNFTLKIRSTKLEDSAMYFCASSPRANLLHEQYFGPGTRLTVT.

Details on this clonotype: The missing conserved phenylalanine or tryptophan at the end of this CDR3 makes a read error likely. The CDR3 spells CASRTGADNQPQHL. CDR3 DNA: TGTGCCAGCAGGACAGGGGCCGACAATCAGCCCCAGCATTTG. The chain recombines TRBV27 with TRBJ1-5; TRBD1 agrees at 8 bases. The CDR3 contains 14 residues. With V trimmed by 6 bases and J by 3 bases, 4 bases remained unmatched. Germline-derived CDR1 and CDR2 are MNHEY and SMNVEV (reference sequence).

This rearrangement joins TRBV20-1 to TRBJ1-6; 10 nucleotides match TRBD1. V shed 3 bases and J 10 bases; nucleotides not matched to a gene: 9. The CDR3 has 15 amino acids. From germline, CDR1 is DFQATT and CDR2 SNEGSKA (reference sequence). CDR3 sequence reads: CSASWTGGMWSPLHF. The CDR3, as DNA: TGCAGTGCTAGTTGGACAGGGGGTATGTGGTCACCCCTCCACTTT.